This TCR beta chain was retrieved from a study of blood T cells in healthy people across ages. The V and J ends lost 6 bases and 0 bases, in that order; junction bases with no gene match: 19. CDR3 length equals 19 residues. Germline CDR1 and CDR2: SQVTM and ANQGSEA. A second PCR of 7 to 11 cycles used a sample-barcoded 5' primer and a J-beta primer mix. Each sample yielded at least 2.5 million CDR3-containing paired-end reads. TCRdb ran MiXCR on the 5' RACE reads and lists one entry per CDR3 protein. The sample includes some 800,000 distinct CDR3 sequences, 20% to 30% of them seen just once. These data also formed part of another study, on T cells of mothers and their children. This second report adds: The study sampled three healthy Caucasian mothers and their six children.

The sequenced sample was blood. This rearrangement joins TRBV29-1 to TRBJ2-1; TRBD2 aligns across 8 bases. The receptor was derived from a boy aged 5-17 years in good health. The CDR3 DNA reads TGCAGCGTGGAATTAAGCGGGAGCGGTATCAGCAGCTCCTACAATGAGCAGTTCTTC. Translated, it gives CSVELSGSGISSSYNEQFF.